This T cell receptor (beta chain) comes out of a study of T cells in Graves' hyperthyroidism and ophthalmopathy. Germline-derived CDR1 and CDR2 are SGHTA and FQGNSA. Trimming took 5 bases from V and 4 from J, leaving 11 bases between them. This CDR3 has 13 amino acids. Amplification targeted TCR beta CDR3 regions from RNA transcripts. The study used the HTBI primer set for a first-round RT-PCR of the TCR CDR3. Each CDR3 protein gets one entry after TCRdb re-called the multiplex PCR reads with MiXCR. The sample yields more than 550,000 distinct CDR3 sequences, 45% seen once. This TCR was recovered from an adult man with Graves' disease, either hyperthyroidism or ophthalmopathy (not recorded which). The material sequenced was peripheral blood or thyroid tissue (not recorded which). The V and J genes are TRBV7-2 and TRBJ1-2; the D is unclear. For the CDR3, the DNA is TGTGCCAGCAGCCCCTACAGTCTCTATGGCTACACCTTC. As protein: CASSPYSLYGYTF.